Detailed here is one T cell receptor (beta chain). With random hexamers, reverse transcription was performed on roughly 0.45 to 1 ug of RNA. MiXCR was run by TCRdb on the immunoSEQ multiplex PCR reads, yielding one entry per CDR3 protein. The sample carries 150,000 to 200,000 distinct CDR3 sequences, just under 95% recorded once. V lost 6 bases and J 4 bases, leaving 11 bases between the germline ends. The CDR3 sequence is 13 residues long. The data are from a study of CD8 T cells in Susac syndrome. Study in general: Patients with Susac syndrome were therapy-naive, on corticosteroids, or on intravenous immunoglobulin alone at the time that blood was drawn.

TEMRA cells were FACS-enriched, and CD8+ and CD4+ T cells were isolated negatively. The clonotype comes from a human donor with Susac syndrome. The genes are TRBV12-3 or TRBV12-4 and TRBJ2-3; D uncertain. The sequenced sample was CD8+ T cells from PBMCs. CDR3 nucleotide sequence: TGTGCCAGCAGCTATAGTGGTGCAGATACGCAGTATTTT. Translation gives CASSYSGADTQYF.